This T cell receptor (beta chain) is from a study of monozygotic twins with inflammatory bowel disease. Study results and limitations: With others, IBD patients shared fewer clonotypes than healthy twins did, especially with disease activity. The results supported no single strong signal or clonotype associated with IBD. Repertoire similarity did not separate concordant from discordant twins, possibly from limited power.

Turning to this clonotype: Antigen specificity is unknown.

CDR3 length: 16 residues. Germline loops: CDR1 SNHLY, CDR2 FYNNEI. Making each TCR library took approximately 3.5 ug of total RNA. TCRdb processed the 5' RACE reads again and assigns one entry to each CDR3 protein, with no DNA. With approximately 400,000 distinct CDR3 sequences in the sample, the ten largest clones hold about 2.3%. Sequenced: blood. The receptor was derived from a human donor with ulcerative colitis or Crohn's disease, or a healthy co-twin of an affected twin (not recorded which). The chain links TRBV2 to TRBJ1-2; TCRdb lists TRBD1, though no DNA is available to test this call. CDR3 loop: CASREKVTGLGYGYTF.